This T cell receptor (beta chain) was sequenced during a study of blood T cell repertoires in COVID-19. Study overall: Collection of acute and convalescent COVID-19 samples took place in the United States, Italy and Spain.

The CDR3 spans 13 residues. From germline, CDR1 is MNHEY and CDR2 SMNVEV (reference sequence). Trimming took 6 bases from V and 0 from J, leaving 9 bases between them. TCRdb keeps only in-frame clones here, not all; method: immunoSEQ multiplex PCR. The data show about 92,000 clones, less than 75% seen once. Source material: peripheral blood. The chain links TRBV27 to TRBJ2-7; maybe TRBD1 (5 bases). The receptor was derived from a woman aged 60-75 years in a cohort sampled during active or convalescent COVID-19. CDR3 bases: TGTGCCAGCAGCCGGACATTCTCCTACGAGCAGTACTTC. It yields the protein CASSRTFSYEQYF.